This T cell receptor beta chain emerged from a study of cytomegalovirus exposure and HLA in healthy donors. The ends were cut back, 7 bases at V and 9 bases at J, with 18 bases in the middle. Germline V gives CDR1 SQVTM, CDR2 ANQGSEA. CDR3 length: 12 amino acids. Amplification used 60 Vbeta primers and 13 Jbeta primers. Measured with immunoSEQ multiplex PCR; TCRdb has only the in-frame clones, and not every one. The sample yields roughly 100,000 clones, roughly 79% seen once. This TCR came from a man in his 60s in good health and CMV-seropositive. Sequenced: PBMCs. J is TRBJ1-1 and V is TRBV29-1; D is perhaps TRBD1 (6 bases). The CDR3 loop reads CSARQVISQAFF. The CDR3 DNA follows: TGCAGCGCTCGACAGGTTATTAGCCAAGCTTTCTTT.